The rows below give T cell receptor beta chains drawn from one sample of a study of blood T cell repertoires in COVID-19. TCRdb keeps only in-frame clones here, not all; method: immunoSEQ multiplex PCR. The sample gives 150,000 to 200,000 clones, about 86% of which show up once; around 8.6% is in the top ten. The sample comprised peripheral blood. The source of these receptors is a man aged 45-60 years with active or convalescent COVID-19. The CDR3 runs from the conserved cysteine through the conserved F or W. A D gene is named only where the DNA matches it firmly. Size is omitted from some rows. Given values are once, few, many or a class for expanded clones.

clone size,D gene,V gene,J gene,CDR3 DNA,CDR3 protein
-,-,TRBV19,TRBJ1-3,TGTGCCAGTAGCGTTTTCTCTGGAAACACCATATATTTT,CASSVFSGNTIYF
-,TRBD2,TRBV24-1,TRBJ2-1,TGTGCCACCAGTGATTTGGGGCGGGAGGACAATGAGCAGTTCTTC,CATSDLGREDNEQFF
once,-,TRBV7-9,TRBJ1-1,TGTGCCAGCAGCGCAGACGGGAGCATGAACACTGAAGCTTTCTTT,CASSADGSMNTEAFF
-,-,TRBV9,TRBJ2-2,TGTGCCAGCAACTCGAACACCGGGGAGCTGTTTTTT,CASNSNTGELFF
many,TRBD1,TRBV5-1,TRBJ1-1,TGCGCCAGCAGCGAGCTCCGGGACAGGGACACTGAAGCTTTCTTT,CASSELRDRDTEAFF
once,-,TRBV28,TRBJ1-2,TGTGCCAGCAGTAGGGAGGGCTATGGCTACACCTTC,CASSREGYGYTF
-,TRBD1,TRBV11-3,TRBJ2-7,TGTGCCAGCAGCGCCGAGACAGGGTTCGGGGAGCAGTACTTC,CASSAETGFGEQYF
-,-,TRBV6-5,TRBJ1-3,TGTGCCAGCAGTTACGTCCAGGGAAACGGAAACACCATATATTTT,CASSYVQGNGNTIYF
-,TRBD2,TRBV2,TRBJ2-7,TGTGCCAGCAGGGATTTGCGGGGGGGCTACGAGCAGTACTTC,CASRDLRGGYEQYF
-,-,TRBV15,TRBJ1-5,TGTGCCACCAGCAGAGATCTCAGGGAGCCCCAGCATTTT,CATSRDLREPQHF
-,-,TRBV30,TRBJ1-3,TGTGCCTGGAAATCGTCTGGAAACACCATATATTTT,CAWKSSGNTIYF
-,-,TRBV12-3/TRBV12-4,TRBJ1-2,TGTGCCAGCAGCCCTGGCCACAACTATGGCTACACCTTC,CASSPGHNYGYTF
-,-,TRBV28,TRBJ2-7,TGTGCCAGCAGTTTTGGGGGCCGAAACGAGCAGTACTTC,CASSFGGRNEQYF
-,TRBD2,TRBV6-5,TRBJ2-2,TGTGCCAGCAGGGGGGGGATGAGAAGCGGGGAGCTGTTTTTT,CASRGGMRSGELFF
once,-,TRBV18,TRBJ2-2,TGTGCCAGCTCACCACCGGTTGGGGCCACCGGGGAGCTGTTTTTT,CASSPPVGATGELFF
-,-,TRBV19,TRBJ1-4,TGTGCCAGTAGTAACCGGGATAGGGGGGAAAAACTGTTTTTT,CASSNRDRGEKLFF
-,TRBD1,TRBV9,TRBJ1-2,TGTGCCAGCAGCGCTATCCGGGACAGGGATTTCTATGGCTACACCTTC,CASSAIRDRDFYGYTF
-,TRBD1,TRBV19,TRBJ1-2,TGTGCCAGTAGGCGCCAAGACAGGGGGGACTATGGCTACACCTTC,CASRRQDRGDYGYTF
few,TRBD2,TRBV24-1,TRBJ2-3,TGTGCCACCAGTGAACTAGCGGGCACAGATACGCAGTATTTT,CATSELAGTDTQYF
-,-,TRBV24-1,TRBJ1-1,TGTGCCACCAGTGACAGTGCGGCCAACACTGAAGCTTTCTTT,CATSDSAANTEAFF
-,-,TRBV6-5,TRBJ1-1,TGTGCCAGCAGTTGGAGGAACAAGGGCACTGAAGCTTTCTTT,CASSWRNKGTEAFF
-,-,TRBV4-2,TRBJ1-1,TGTGCCAGCAGCCCCTCGGGGAGAAAGAACACTGAAGCTTTCTTT,CASSPSGRKNTEAFF
-,TRBD1,TRBV24-1,TRBJ1-4,TGTGCCACCAGTGATGGACAGGATGAAAAACTGTTTTTT,CATSDGQDEKLFF
-,-,TRBV3-1/TRBV3-2,TRBJ2-5,TGTGCCAGCAGCCACCACTCTAGCAGAGAGACCCAGTACTTC,CASSHHSSRETQYF
-,-,TRBV2,TRBJ1-2,TGTGCCAGCACTCCGACAGATGGCTACACCTTC,CASTPTDGYTF
-,TRBD2,TRBV6-1,TRBJ2-7,TGTGCCAGCAGTGCGCTAGCGGGGCGGGATTCCTACGAGCAGTACTTC,CASSALAGRDSYEQYF
-,TRBD1,TRBV27,TRBJ1-4,TGTGCCAGCAGCTTCGCCGGGACAGGTAGGGAAAAACTGTTTTTT,CASSFAGTGREKLFF
-,-,TRBV29-1,TRBJ2-3,TGCAGCGTCACCACGTCAGGGCTATACACAGATACGCAGTATTTT,CSVTTSGLYTDTQYF